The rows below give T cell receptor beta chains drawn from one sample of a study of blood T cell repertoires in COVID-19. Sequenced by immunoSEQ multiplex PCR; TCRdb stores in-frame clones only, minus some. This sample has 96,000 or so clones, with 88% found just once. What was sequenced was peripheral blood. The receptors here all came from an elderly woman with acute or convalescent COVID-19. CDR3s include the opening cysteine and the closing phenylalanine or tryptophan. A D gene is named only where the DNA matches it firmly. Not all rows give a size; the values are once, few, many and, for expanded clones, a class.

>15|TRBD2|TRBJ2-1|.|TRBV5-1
CASSFGGLAGDEQFF
TGCGCCAGCAGCTTCGGAGGACTAGCAGGCGATGAGCAGTTCTTC
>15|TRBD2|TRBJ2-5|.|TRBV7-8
CASRQSGGASETQYF
TGTGCCAGCAGGCAAAGCGGGGGGGCATCTGAGACCCAGTACTTC
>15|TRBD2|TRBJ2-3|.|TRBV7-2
CASSLLAGSTDTQYF
TGTGCCAGCAGCTTACTAGCGGGGAGCACAGATACGCAGTATTTT
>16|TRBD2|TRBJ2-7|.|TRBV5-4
CASSTGTSGSRNEQYF
TGTGCCAGCAGCACGGGGACTAGCGGGAGTCGAAACGAGCAGTACTTC
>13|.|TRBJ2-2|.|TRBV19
CASRLQGGGELFF
TGTGCCAGTAGACTACAGGGTGGCGGGGAGCTGTTTTTT
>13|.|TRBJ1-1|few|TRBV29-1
CSVEWDMNTEAFF
TGCAGCGTTGAATGGGACATGAACACTGAAGCTTTCTTT
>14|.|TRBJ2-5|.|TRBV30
CAWSLFRGGETQYF
TGTGCCTGGAGTTTATTTCGGGGAGGAGAGACCCAGTACTTC
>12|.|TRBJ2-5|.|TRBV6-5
CASSPGVETQYF
TGTGCCAGCAGTCCAGGGGTAGAGACCCAGTACTTC
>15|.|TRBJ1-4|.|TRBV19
CASSNPGLKNEKLFF
TGTGCCAGTAGTAATCCGGGACTGAAAAATGAAAAACTGTTTTTT
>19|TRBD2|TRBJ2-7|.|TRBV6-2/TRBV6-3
CASSLPSGRSPWGGYEQYF
TGTGCCAGCAGTTTGCCTAGCGGGAGGTCCCCCTGGGGAGGCTACGAGCAGTACTTC
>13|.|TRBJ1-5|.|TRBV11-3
CASSLEGGQPQHF
TGTGCCAGCAGCTTAGAGGGGGGTCAGCCCCAGCATTTT
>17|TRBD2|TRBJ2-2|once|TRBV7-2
CASSRFSGLANTGELFF
TGTGCCAGCAGCCGTTTCTCGGGACTAGCGAACACCGGGGAGCTGTTTTTT
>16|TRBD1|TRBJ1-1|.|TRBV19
CASTPRQGQGFTEAFF
TGTGCCAGTACCCCTCGACAGGGACAGGGGTTCACTGAAGCTTTCTTT
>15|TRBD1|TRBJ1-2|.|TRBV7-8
CASSSQGALPYGYTF
TGTGCCAGCAGCTCACAGGGGGCGCTTCCCTATGGCTACACCTTC
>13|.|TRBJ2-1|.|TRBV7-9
CASSFWGENEQFF
TGTGCCAGCAGCTTTTGGGGGGAAAATGAGCAGTTCTTC
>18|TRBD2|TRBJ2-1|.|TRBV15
CATSGLRGSGGINNEQFF
TGTGCCACCAGCGGCCTAAGGGGTAGCGGGGGGATTAACAATGAGCAGTTCTTC
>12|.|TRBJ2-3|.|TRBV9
CASSVVQDTQYF
TGTGCCAGCAGCGTAGTACAAGATACGCAGTATTTT
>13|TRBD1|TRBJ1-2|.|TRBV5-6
CASSFDRVHGYTF
TGTGCCAGCAGCTTCGACAGGGTTCATGGCTACACCTTC
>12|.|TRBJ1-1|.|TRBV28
CASSPPVPEAFF
TGTGCCAGCAGTCCCCCGGTCCCCGAAGCTTTCTTT
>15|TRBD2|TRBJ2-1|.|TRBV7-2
CASTRGTSASNEQFF
TGTGCCAGCACCCGGGGGACTAGCGCTTCCAATGAGCAGTTCTTC
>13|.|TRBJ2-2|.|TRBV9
CASSVGGSGELFF
TGTGCCAGCAGCGTAGGAGGATCCGGGGAGCTGTTTTTT
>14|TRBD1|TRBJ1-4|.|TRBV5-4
CASSLAGGNEKLFF
TGTGCCAGCAGCTTGGCAGGGGGTAATGAAAAACTGTTTTTT
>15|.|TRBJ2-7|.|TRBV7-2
CASSPEGTGSYEQYF
TGTGCCAGCAGCCCTGAGGGGACTGGCTCCTACGAGCAGTACTTC
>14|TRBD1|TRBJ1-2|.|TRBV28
CASSPYRGENGYTF
TGTGCCAGCAGTCCTTACAGGGGTGAGAATGGCTACACCTTC
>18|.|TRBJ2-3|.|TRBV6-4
CASSRTGRGSGGTDTQYF
TGTGCCAGCAGCCGGACAGGGAGAGGTAGCGGGGGTACAGATACGCAGTATTTT
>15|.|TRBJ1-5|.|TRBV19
CASSMMVTGNQPQHF
TGTGCCAGTAGTATGATGGTGACTGGCAATCAGCCCCAGCATTTT
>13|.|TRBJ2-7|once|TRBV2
CASSEFSSYEQYF
TGTGCCAGCAGCGAGTTTAGCTCCTACGAGCAGTACTTC
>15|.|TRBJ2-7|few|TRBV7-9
CASSSRTGPNHEQYF
TGTGCCAGCAGCTCCCGTACTGGGCCGAACCACGAGCAGTACTTC
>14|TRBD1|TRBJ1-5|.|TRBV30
CAWSGTGFNQPQHF
TGTGCCTGGAGTGGGACAGGCTTCAATCAGCCCCAGCATTTT
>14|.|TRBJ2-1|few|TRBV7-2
CASSLSRGGNEQFF
TGTGCCAGCAGCTTATCCAGGGGCGGCAATGAGCAGTTCTTC
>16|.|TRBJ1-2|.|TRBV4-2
CASSQDSTAAPYGYTF
TGTGCCAGCAGCCAAGATAGTACAGCTGCACCCTATGGCTACACCTTC
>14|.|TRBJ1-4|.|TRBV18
CASSPQGINEKLFF
TGTGCCAGCTCACCGCAGGGGATTAATGAAAAACTGTTTTTT
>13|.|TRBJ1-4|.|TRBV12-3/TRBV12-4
CASSYGTHEKLFF
TGTGCCAGCAGTTACGGGACACATGAAAAACTGTTTTTT
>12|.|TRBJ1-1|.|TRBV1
CTPPGDRGEAFF
TGCACCCCCCCCGGGGACAGGGGTGAAGCTTTCTTT
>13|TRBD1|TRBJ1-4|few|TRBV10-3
CAIVDRGDEKLFF
TGTGCCATCGTCGACAGGGGTGATGAAAAACTGTTTTTT
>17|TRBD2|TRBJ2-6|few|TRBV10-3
CAIHPTSGSSGANVLTF
TGTGCCATCCACCCGACTAGCGGGAGCTCTGGGGCCAACGTCCTGACTTTC
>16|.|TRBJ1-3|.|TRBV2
CASTSEALGFGNTIYF
TGTGCCAGCACCTCAGAGGCACTCGGATTTGGAAACACCATATATTTT
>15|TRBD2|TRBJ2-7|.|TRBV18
CASSPGLAGSYEQYF
TGTGCCAGCTCACCCGGACTAGCGGGATCCTACGAGCAGTACTTC
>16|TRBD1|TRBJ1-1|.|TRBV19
CASRKGADRLNTEAFF
TGTGCCAGCAGGAAGGGGGCAGATCGACTGAACACTGAAGCTTTCTTT
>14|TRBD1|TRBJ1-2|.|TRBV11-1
CASRGTGTFYGYTF
TGTGCCAGCAGAGGGACAGGGACCTTCTATGGCTACACCTTC
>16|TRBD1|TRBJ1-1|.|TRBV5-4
CASTNPGQGRPLKAFF
TGTGCCAGCACCAACCCGGGACAGGGGCGGCCACTGAAAGCTTTCTTT
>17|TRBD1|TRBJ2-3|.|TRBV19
CASSTSGQGTGTDTQYF
TGTGCCAGTAGTACCTCAGGACAGGGAACAGGCACAGATACGCAGTATTTT
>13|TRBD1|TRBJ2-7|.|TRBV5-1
CASSLPGGDEQYF
TGCGCCAGCAGCCTACCAGGGGGCGACGAGCAGTACTTC
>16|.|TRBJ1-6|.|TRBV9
CASSGHRVGMNSPLHF
TGTGCCAGCAGCGGACACAGGGTGGGGATGAACTCACCCCTCCACTTT
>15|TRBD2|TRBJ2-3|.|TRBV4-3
CASSQGLAGTDTQYF
TGCGCCAGCAGCCAGGGACTAGCCGGGACAGATACGCAGTATTTT
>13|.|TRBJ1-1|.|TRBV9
CASSPPGYTEAFF
TGTGCCAGCAGCCCCCCGGGTTACACTGAAGCTTTCTTT
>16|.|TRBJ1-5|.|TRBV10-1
CASFGRTGGRWQPQHF
TGCGCCAGCTTTGGGAGGACGGGGGGAAGGTGGCAGCCCCAGCATTTT
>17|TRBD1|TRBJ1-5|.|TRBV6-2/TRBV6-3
CASSYTYDRGLNQPQHF
TGTGCCAGCAGTTACACCTACGACAGGGGCTTAAATCAGCCCCAGCATTTT
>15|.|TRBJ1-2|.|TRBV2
CASSEALEGRGGYTF
TGTGCCAGCAGTGAAGCGCTTGAGGGGAGGGGAGGCTACACCTTC
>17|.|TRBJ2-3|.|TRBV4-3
CASSQAVGRGQIYTQYF
TGCGCCAGCAGCCAAGCGGTAGGAAGGGGACAAATATATACGCAGTATTTT
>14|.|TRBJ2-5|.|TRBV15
CATRAQGSQETQYF
TGTGCCACCAGAGCCCAGGGGAGCCAAGAGACCCAGTACTTC
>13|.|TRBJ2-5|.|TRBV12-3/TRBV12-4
CASRRDRSETQYF
TGTGCCAGCAGGCGTGACAGGTCAGAGACCCAGTACTTC